This T cell receptor beta chain was observed in a study of T cells in Graves' hyperthyroidism and ophthalmopathy (dated by TCRdb to the late 2010s). Broadly, across the study: Peripheral blood samples were taken at the time of initial diagnosis, prior to any treatment. TCR V-J signatures able to tell the groups apart were searched for in a discovery cohort of 100 patients, of whom around 42 had Graves' ophthalmopathy and around 57 had stable Graves' hyperthyroidism. An independent validation cohort of some 18 hyperthyroidism patients and more than 15 patients who later progressed to ophthalmopathy tested prospective prediction of ophthalmopathy. The 75 to 100 discovery patients were divided at random into training and test sets in a 7:3 ratio. In addition, the study compared T-cell repertoires in thyroid tissue and in blood from about 6 Graves' hyperthyroidism patients. Following sampling, methimazole starting at 30 mg daily was given to hyperthyroidism patients, and high-dose intravenous methylprednisolone was given to ophthalmopathy patients. The paper describes TCR Vbeta CDR3 sequencing of some 130 peripheral blood samples, made up of roughly 40 ophthalmopathy patients, 70 to 75 hyperthyroidism patients and roughly 17 progressor patients. Findings and caveats that apply to the study as a whole: In validation, the model predicted progression to ophthalmopathy a median of around 6.5 months before onset, with about 71% sensitivity and around 76% specificity. No statistical method was used to set the sample size in advance, and investigators knew the group allocation. A 13 V-J signature model separated ophthalmopathy from stable hyperthyroidism, with 87.88% sensitivity and about 81% specificity in cross-validation and 80%/75% in testing. Blood samples also contained most of the expanded thyroid clonotypes (frequency above 0.001), which suggests that blood repertoires may reflect thyroid immune responses.

The germline V and J ends show losses of 6 bases and 2 bases respectively, and no gene match explains 6 bases of the junction. Reading from cysteine to phenylalanine, the CDR3 counts 13 amino acids. The entry retains the CDR3 DNA only, 39 bases that are in frame from base 1. The CDR1 and CDR2 encoded by the germline V gene (reference sequence) are DFQATT and SNEGSKA. This clonotype was found many times. It has no known antigen specificity. Per-base quality was not reported, and no clone a single base away is much larger than it. Stable Graves' hyperthyroidism was defined as no progression to ophthalmopathy during 18 months of follow-up. Hyperthyroidism patients were aged 18 to 65 years and newly diagnosed, with disease duration of less than 2 months. Patients with uncontrolled infections, other autoimmune diseases, pregnancy or lactation were excluded. Clinical symptoms, serum thyroxine and TRAb, thyroid ultrasound, and orbital computed tomography formed the basis for the diagnoses. Ficoll-Paque density gradient centrifugation was used to isolate PBMCs from approximately 11 ml of fresh peripheral blood. Trizol reagent was used to extract total RNA, and RNA quality was then checked on an Agilent 2100 Bioanalyzer.

TCR beta CDR3 regions were amplified from RNA transcripts. The first round of RT-PCR for the TCR CDR3 was performed with the HTBI primer set and the Qiagen OneStep RT-PCR kit. A second multiplex PCR round built the libraries, followed by size selection and purification. Paired-end sequencing of the libraries was performed with 100 bp reads on an Illumina HiSeq2000. For the original study's pipeline: SOAPnuke was used to process the raw data, removing reads that contained adapters or uncalled bases, had a mean Phred below 15, or lacked an exact match to the constant primer or identifier. COPE v1.2.5 was used to merge high-quality paired reads, and clonotypes were defined as unique nucleotide sequences. Clonotypes were aligned to IMGT TRBV, TRBD and TRBJ reference segments using MiTCR v1.1. Only V-J combinations with frequency above 0.0001, covering 99% to 99.2% of repertoires, were analysed. The TCS score was defined as the ratio of F50 (clonal expansion) to E x V (chaos), calculated using BLOSUM62-based TCRdist between CDR3 peptides within each V-J. Welch's t-statistics and random forest reduced approximately 520 V-J features to roughly 13, which were used in a naive Bayes classifier (R e1071). Through fastp at Q25 and MiXCR, TCRdb rebuilt clones from the public reads, retaining in-frame beta chains. Every distinct CDR3 protein forms one entry, paired with its most common genes and DNA. Here the V and J calls rest on TCRdb's processing, not on the authors' analysis. In all, the sample holds approximately 380,000 distinct CDR3 sequences, and approximately 20% of those were seen once. The ten largest clones represent roughly 3.5% of the sample.

The receptor was derived from a woman aged 18-29 years with Graves' hyperthyroidism. The rearrangement combines TRBV20-1 with TRBJ2-7, with 8 bases aligning to TRBD1. Sample: blood. CDR3 protein: CSAEPGQAYEQYF. The nucleotides read TGCAGTGCAGAGCCGGGACAGGCCTACGAGCAGTACTTC.